A single sample gave rise to the 19 T cell receptor beta chains below, sequenced in a study of T cell clones after liver transplantation. Clones were sequenced by immunoSEQ multiplex PCR, and TCRdb holds only the in-frame ones, with some missing. This table holds around 100,000 clones, around 80% found once. Sequences were derived from CD4+ T cells from blood, sampled approximately 43 months after liver transplant. Source of these receptors: a human patient who received a liver transplant. Among the T cells, some may be from the graft donor.

The V and J genes are TRBV6-1 and TRBJ2-7; D is perhaps TRBD1 (5 bases). Trimming left V 7 bases short and J 9 bases short, with 13 bases between. Germline CDR1 MNHNS, CDR2 SASEGT. The CDR3 totals 11 residues. This CDR3 is CASNDGQGQYF. The CDR3 nucleotides are TGTGCCAGCAACGACGGTCAGGGGCAGTACTTC.

The rearrangement links TRBV4-1 to TRBJ1-4, with D unresolved. CDR1 is MGHRA and CDR2 is YSYEKL in the germline V gene. The V end lost 3 bases, the J end lost 0 bases, and 11 bases lay between the germline ends. The CDR3 runs to 16 residues. CDR3 amino acids: CASSQAPVATNEKLFF. CDR3 nucleotides: TGCGCCAGCAGCCAGGCACCTGTTGCAACTAATGAAAAACTGTTTTTT.

This CDR3 is CASSPLRGGRNEQFF. CDR3 nucleotide sequence: TGTGCCAGCAGTCCCCTGAGGGGGGGAAGGAATGAGCAGTTCTTC. V and J are TRBV2 and TRBJ2-1; a possible D gene is TRBD2 (7 bases). V was cut by 5 bases and J by 7 bases, with 18 bases left in between. From germline, CDR1 is SNHLY and CDR2 FYNNEI. This CDR3 is built from 15 residues.

This clone was observed a few times. The sample contains more than one DNA sequence encoding this CDR3. The chain couples TRBV19 to TRBJ1-5, with no clear D. Germline V gene sequence: CDR1 LNHDA, CDR2 SQIVND (reference sequence). V shed 1 base and J shed 4 bases, with 5 bases lying between them. The CDR3 totals 13 residues. The CDR3 loop is CASSIGRNQPQHF. The CDR3, as DNA: TGTGCCAGTAGTATAGGTCGAAATCAGCCCCAGCATTTT.

The sample holds one count of this clone. The chain couples TRBV11-2 to TRBJ1-5; the D is unclear. V was pared by 5 bases and J by 0 bases, with 11 bases between. Per the germline V gene, CDR1 is SGHAT and CDR2 is FQNNGV. The CDR3 has 15 residues. This CDR3 reads CASSPLGASNQPQHF. DNA for the CDR3: TGTGCCAGCAGCCCATTGGGAGCTAGCAATCAGCCCCAGCATTTT.

Only one count was recorded for this clone. This sequence joins TRBV18 and TRBJ2-1; 11 nucleotides match TRBD2. J was trimmed by 8 bases and V by 0 bases; bases with no gene match: 9. CDR1 and CDR2 (germline): KGHSH, LQKENI. This CDR3 is built from 17 residues. CDR3 DNA: TGTGCCAGCTCACCACCTTTCACTAGCGGGAGAAGGTATGAGCAGTTCTTC. Protein: CASSPPFTSGRRYEQFF.

The chain combines TRBV19 with TRBJ2-2; D not resolved. CDR1 is LNHDA, CDR2 SQIVND, per germline (reference sequence). Trimming cost V 0 bases and J 13 bases, with 12 bases left between them. CDR3 length: 13 amino acids. In DNA, the CDR3 is TGTGCCAGTAGTATAGACAGCCCCGACTGGCTGTTTTTT. Protein: CASSIDSPDWLFF. Based on the CDR3 plus reference TRBV19 and TRBJ2-2, the full variable domain is DGGITQSPKYLFRKEGQNVTLSCEQNLNHDAMYWYRQDPGQGLRLIYYSQIVNDFQKGDIAEGYSVSREKKESFPLTVTSAQKNPTAFYLCASSIDSPDWLFFGEGSRLTVL.

This chain joins TRBV11-2 and TRBJ2-7; 8 bases are shared with TRBD2. V was clipped by 6 bases and J by 6 bases; unmatched bases: 10. The CDR3 has 14 residues. Germline CDR1 reads SGHAT; CDR2 reads FQNNGV. This CDR3 is CASSSRVAGTEQYF. The CDR3 DNA is TGTGCCAGCAGTTCCAGGGTAGCGGGAACCGAGCAGTACTTC. The full variable domain, rest sourced from reference TRBV11-2 and TRBJ2-7, is EAGVAQSPRYKIIEKRQSVAFWCNPISGHATLYWYQQILGQGPKLLIQFQNNGVVDDSQLPKDRFSAERLKGVDSTLKIQPAKLEDSAVYLCASSSRVAGTEQYFGPGTRLTVT.

This clone has a handful of counts. The chain uses TRBV9 and TRBJ2-2; D gene unclear. The V gene's germline CDR1 is SGDLS and CDR2 YYNGEE. Trimming shortened V by 2 bases and J by 7 bases, and 9 bases separated the two germline ends. This CDR3 spans 13 amino acids. CDR3 amino acids: CASSVGVGGELFF. DNA for the CDR3: TGTGCCAGCAGCGTGGGTGTAGGCGGGGAGCTGTTTTTT.

The rearrangement joins TRBV4-1 to TRBJ1-2; 8 nucleotides match TRBD1. The germline gives CDR1 MGHRA, CDR2 YSYEKL. There are 14 residues in the CDR3. V was clipped by 6 bases and J by 7 bases; unmatched bases: 10. CDR3 bases: TGCGCCAGCAGACCCGACGACAGGGGAAGTGGCTACACCTTC. Its protein product is CASRPDDRGSGYTF.

This clone is medium-sized by share. This same CDR3 is encoded by further DNA sequences in the sample. This chain joins TRBV18 and TRBJ2-7; 12 bases align to TRBD2. The germline CDR1 and CDR2 sequences are KGHSH and LQKENI. Unmatched junction bases numbered 2, after V lost 3 bases and J lost 2 bases. The CDR3 contains 15 residues. CDR3 loop: CASSPRTSGAYEQYF. The DNA for the CDR3 is TGTGCCAGCTCACCCCGGACTAGCGGGGCCTACGAGCAGTACTTC.

This chain uses TRBV28 with TRBJ2-5; 8 nucleotides align to TRBD2. This CDR3 has 13 amino acids. Trimming cost V 8 bases and J 4 bases; bases outside gene matches: 6. Germline V CDR1 and CDR2: MDHEN, SYDVKM. CDR3 residues: CASGGLGTETQYF. The CDR3, as DNA: TGTGCCAGCGGGGGACTAGGCACAGAGACCCAGTACTTC.

The chain uses TRBV27 and TRBJ1-1; D remains unclear. The germline V gene has CDR1 MNHEY and CDR2 SMNVEV (reference sequence). V lost 2 bases, J lost 0 bases, and 10 bases lay in between. This CDR3 is built from 15 residues. The CDR3 here is CASSLNSIMNTEAFF. The CDR3 DNA reads as TGTGCCAGCAGTTTAAACAGCATTATGAACACTGAAGCTTTCTTT.

Only one count was recorded for this clone. The genes are TRBV29-1 and TRBJ1-2, with 7 bases matching TRBD1. V dropped 6 bases and J dropped 3; count of bases not matched to a gene: 7. The CDR3 length is 13 residues. Per germline, CDR1 SQVTM and CDR2 ANQGSEA. Here the CDR3 reads CSVGQPNDYGYTF. The CDR3 DNA reads as TGCAGCGTGGGACAGCCAAACGACTATGGCTACACCTTC.

The chain carries TRBV7-2 and TRBJ2-1; D not resolved. The CDR3 runs to 12 residues. The germline CDR1 and CDR2 sequences are SGHTA and FQGNSA. Trimming took off 0 bases at V and 10 bases at J, with 7 bases between the two ends. CDR3 region: CASSLARKEQFF. CDR3 coding DNA: TGTGCCAGCAGCTTAGCCCGCAAGGAGCAGTTCTTC. Complete variable domain (other parts from reference TRBV7-2 and TRBJ2-1): GAGVSQSPSNKVTEKGKDVELRCDPISGHTALYWYRQSLGQGLEFLIYFQGNSAPDKSGLPSDRFSAERTGGSVSTLTIQRTQQEDSAVYLCASSLARKEQFFGPGTRLTVL.

CDR3 sequence: CASSLPTDTEAFF. The CDR3 coding sequence is TGTGCCAGCAGTTTACCTACCGACACTGAAGCTTTCTTT. The chain is built from TRBV28 and TRBJ1-1; D is unresolved. V lost 2 bases to trimming and J lost 3 bases, with 7 bases between them. The germline V gene has CDR1 MDHEN and CDR2 SYDVKM. The CDR3 is 13 amino acids.

This clone was seen a few times. The J gene is TRBJ2-3, the V gene TRBV10-3, with TRBD2 matching 10 bases. V lost 10 bases and J lost 4; bases outside the gene matches: 8. The CDR3 consists of 14 residues. Germline V gene lookup returns CDR1 ENHRY and CDR2 SYGVKD. The CDR3 DNA follows: TGTGCCACTGGACTAGCGGCGGGTTCAGATACGCAGTATTTT. Protein product: CATGLAAGSDTQYF.

The J gene is TRBJ2-7, the V gene TRBV7-9, with D possibly matching TRBD2 (5 bases). The V gene's germline CDR1 is SEHNR and CDR2 FQNEAQ (reference sequence). CDR3 length equals 16 residues. V was trimmed by 1 base and J by 3 bases, leaving 16 bases between them. The chain's CDR3 is CASSLDVGFGIYEQYF. In nucleotides, the CDR3 is TGTGCCAGCAGCTTAGATGTCGGGTTCGGGATCTACGAGCAGTACTTC.

This chain links TRBV7-8 with TRBJ2-6, with D uncertain. Deletions cut 1 base from V and 1 base from J, with 8 bases between. The CDR3 runs 16 residues. CDR1 is SGHVS and CDR2 is FQNEAQ in the germline V gene. The CDR3 coding sequence is TGTGCCAGCAGCTTAGTCCCCGGGTCTGGGGCCAACGTCCTGACTTTC. It codes for CASSLVPGSGANVLTF.